The 4 T cell receptor beta chains below all came from one sample that was sequenced in a study of blood T cell repertoires in COVID-19. Here immunoSEQ multiplex PCR was the method, and the copy in TCRdb shows in-frame clones only, minus some. The repertoire includes some 70,000 clones, 65% to 85% of them detected once, and more than 13% sits in the top ten. The sequenced sample consisted of peripheral blood. These receptors came from a man aged 60-69 years with COVID-19, enrolled during active disease.

The chain has TRBV6-5 and TRBJ1-1; D call uncertain. Trimming took off 10 bases at V and 5 bases at J, with 17 bases between the two ends. This CDR3 comprises 13 residues. CDR1 and CDR2 (germline): MNHEY, SVGAGI. This chain's CDR3 is CATALREDTEAFF. The CDR3 bases are TGTGCCACCGCTTTGAGGGAGGATACTGAAGCTTTCTTT.

A few counts support this clone. This CDR3 is CSVDLQGPNTEAFF. CDR3 sequence (DNA): TGCAGCGTTGACCTACAGGGACCTAACACTGAAGCTTTCTTT. The V and J genes are TRBV29-1 and TRBJ1-1, with TRBD1 as a possible D gene (6 bases). Trimming took 3 bases from V and 2 from J, leaving 13 bases between them. The CDR3 has 14 amino acids. Germline V gives CDR1 SQVTM, CDR2 ANQGSEA.

The J gene is TRBJ1-1, the V gene TRBV5-4, with D hard to call. This CDR3 has 12 residues. The germline V gene encodes CDR1 SGHNT and CDR2 YYREEE (reference sequence). Trimming removed 9 bases from V and 0 bases from J, with 9 bases in between. The DNA for the CDR3 is TGTGCCATGGGAGGTATGAACACTGAAGCTTTCTTT. The encoded protein is CAMGGMNTEAFF.

The chain has TRBV7-3 and TRBJ2-7, with 10 bases identical to TRBD2. The ends lost 5 bases at V and 5 bases at J; junction bases unmatched: 6. The length of the CDR3 is 14 residues. Germline values: CDR1 SGHTA, CDR2 FQGTGA. CDR3 in DNA: TGTGCCAGCAGCCCTAGCGGGGGAGGGAACGAGCAGTACTTC. Residues: CASSPSGGGNEQYF.